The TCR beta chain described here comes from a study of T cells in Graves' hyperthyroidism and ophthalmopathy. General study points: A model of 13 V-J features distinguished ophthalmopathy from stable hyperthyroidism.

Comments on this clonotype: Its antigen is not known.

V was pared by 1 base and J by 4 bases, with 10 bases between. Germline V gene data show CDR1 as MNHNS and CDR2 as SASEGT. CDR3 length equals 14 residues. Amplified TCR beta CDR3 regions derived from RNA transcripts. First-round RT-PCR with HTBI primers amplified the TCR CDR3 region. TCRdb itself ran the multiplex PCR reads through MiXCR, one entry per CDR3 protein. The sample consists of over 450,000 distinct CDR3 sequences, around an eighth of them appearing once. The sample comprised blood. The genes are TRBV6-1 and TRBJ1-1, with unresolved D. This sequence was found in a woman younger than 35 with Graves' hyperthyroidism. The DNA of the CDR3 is TGTGCCAGCAGTGAAGGGCAGGTCAGCACTGAAGCTTTCTTT. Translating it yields CASSEGQVSTEAFF.